One and the same sample provided the 8 T cell receptor beta chains below, sequenced in a study of cytomegalovirus exposure and HLA in healthy donors (dated by TCRdb to about 2017). Libraries were prepared through the immunoSEQ multiplex PCR assay. The immuneACCESS repertoire file appears here via TCRdb, limited to in-frame rearrangements. These files lack a portion of the clones; in checked studies, under half of the deficit traces to unresolved V genes, and the cause of the others is not known. This sample gives approximately 71,000 clones in total; around 93% of them show up just once. Of the sample, 3.1% falls within the top ten clones. Sequencing used PBMCs. The receptors stem from a young man in good health and CMV-seronegative.

V usage is TRBV5-4 and J usage is TRBJ1-4; maybe TRBD1 (5 bases). V lost 2 bases and J lost 4, with 15 bases in between. There are 16 residues in the CDR3. CDR1 SGHNT and CDR2 YYREEE come from the germline V gene (reference sequence). CDR3 loop: CASSFSPRDFNEKLFF. In DNA form, the CDR3 reads TGTGCCAGCAGCTTCAGCCCCCGGGACTTTAATGAAAAACTGTTTTTT.

The chain recombines TRBV4-2 with TRBJ2-3; a weak D match, TRBD2 (5 bases). Looked up from germline, CDR1 is LGHNA and CDR2 is YNFKEQ. This CDR3 is 15 amino acids long. Deletions cut 3 bases from V and 4 bases from J, with 14 bases between. The CDR3 loop is CASSHEGLRADTQYF. CDR3 bases: TGTGCCAGCAGCCACGAGGGCCTCCGTGCAGATACGCAGTATTTT.

V is TRBV28 and J is TRBJ2-7; 9 positions agree with TRBD1. J was trimmed by 7 bases and V by 5 bases; bases with no gene match: 12. Germline lookup yields CDR1 MDHEN and CDR2 SYDVKM. The CDR3 runs 15 residues. The CDR3 loop is CASSLTSGTGWEQYF. The CDR3 DNA follows: TGTGCCAGCAGTCTCACTTCCGGGACAGGGTGGGAGCAGTACTTC.

This clone was seen once. The J gene is TRBJ1-5, the V gene TRBV27, with 9 bases matching TRBD1. CDR1 MNHEY and CDR2 SMNVEV come from the germline V gene (reference sequence). CDR3 size: 15 residues. J gave up 7 bases and V 0 bases, and 4 bases lay outside the gene matches. The CDR3 region is CASSLSYRGPQPQHF. CDR3 in DNA: TGTGCCAGCAGTTTATCCTACAGGGGGCCCCAGCCCCAGCATTTT.

In DNA, the CDR3 is TGTGCCAGCAGCTTTGGTAGCGGGATCAATGAGCAGTTCTTC. Its protein is CASSFGSGINEQFF. The chain employs TRBV11-2 and TRBJ2-1; 8 bases agree with TRBD2. V lost 3 bases and J lost 6; bases outside the gene matches: 4. The CDR3 runs to 14 residues. The germline V gene has CDR1 SGHAT and CDR2 FQNNGV. The entire variable domain, with the rest obtained from reference TRBV11-2 and TRBJ2-1, is as follows: EAGVAQSPRYKIIEKRQSVAFWCNPISGHATLYWYQQILGQGPKLLIQFQNNGVVDDSQLPKDRFSAERLKGVDSTLKIQPAKLEDSAVYLCASSFGSGINEQFFGPGTRLTVL.

The V and J genes are TRBV15 and TRBJ1-5; D call uncertain. Germline V gene sequence: CDR1 LNHNV, CDR2 YYDKDF (reference sequence). V was pared by 3 bases and J by 4 bases, with 4 bases between. CDR3 length: 12 residues. This CDR3 is CATSRSNQPQHF. CDR3 DNA sequence: TGTGCCACCAGCAGGTCTAATCAGCCCCAGCATTTT.

The V call is TRBV4-3, the J call TRBJ2-5; D is possibly TRBD2 (6 bases). Trimming left V 0 bases short and J 4 bases short, with 12 bases between. CDR3 length: 15 residues. CDR1 is LGHNA, CDR2 YSLEER, per germline. The CDR3 protein is CASSQEIGRGETQYF. The CDR3 DNA reads TGCGCCAGCAGCCAAGAGATTGGGCGGGGAGAGACCCAGTACTTC.

This sequence joins TRBV5-5 and TRBJ2-7; D possibly corresponds to TRBD2 (6 bases). The CDR3 runs 13 residues. Per the germline V gene, CDR1 is SGHKS and CDR2 is YYEKEE (reference sequence). The V end lost 4 bases, the J end lost 2 bases, and 10 bases lay between the germline ends. The CDR3 DNA reads TGTGCCAGCAGCGATAGCGGAACCTACGAGCAGTACTTC. Its translation is CASSDSGTYEQYF.